This record concerns one TCR beta chain sequence. The PCR employed 60 Vbeta primers together with 13 Jbeta primers. Using immunoSEQ multiplex PCR, the repertoire was profiled, and TCRdb retains in-frame clones only, with some absent. This sample's clone table lists around 100,000 clones. The CDR3 is 17 residues long. V was pared by 0 bases and J by 1 base, with 7 bases of the junction left unmatched. Germline lookup yields CDR1 SGHTA and CDR2 FQGNSA. The entry originates in a study of cytomegalovirus exposure and HLA in healthy donors. The V and J genes are TRBV7-2 and TRBJ2-7; the match to TRBD1 covers 9 bases. The TCR was taken from a man in his forties or fifties in good health and CMV-seropositive. Specimen: PBMCs. CDR3: CASSLAPADRGSYEQYF. The DNA for the CDR3 is TGTGCCAGCAGCTTAGCCCCAGCGGACAGGGGATCCTACGAGCAGTACTTC.